The TCR beta chain described here comes from a study of shared clonotypes between healthy human individuals. Study at large: Used for every donor were three CD4 naive, three CD4 memory, two CD8 naive and one CD8 memory plate.

On sorted subsets, replicate PCRs used about 200 ng DNA, or tens of thousands of T cell genomes. Sequenced by immunoSEQ multiplex PCR; TCRdb stores in-frame clones only, minus some. The profile shows about 1,500,000 clones, approximately 97% of them singletons. This sequence originates from a man younger than 45 in good health. The sequenced sample was naive CD4+ T cells sorted from blood. Subset: CD45RA+ positively selected.

The CDR3 DNA sequence: TGTGCCAGCAGCGTTCCCGGGCAGGGCAATGAGCAGTTCTTC. Amino acids: CASSVPGQGNEQFF. The chain is built from TRBV9 and TRBJ2-1; maybe TRBD1 (5 bases). V lost 2 bases and J 6 bases, leaving 12 bases between the germline ends. The CDR3 contains 14 residues. The V gene's germline CDR1 is SGDLS and CDR2 YYNGEE.